The T cell receptor beta chain described here comes from a study of blood T cell repertoires in COVID-19 (TCRdb year 2020). In terms of the full investigation: The collaborator samples originated in the United States, Italy and Spain and spanned the acute and convalescent phases of COVID-19. The prospective study material was composed of cDNA or gDNA derived from T cells, B-cell-depleted T cells, or PBMCs. Subjects who had been exposed to COVID-19, were actively infected with it, or had recovered from it provided the deeply sampled blood TCRbeta repertoires that made up the dataset. A freely available public database, intended as a resource for researchers studying the immune response to SARS-CoV-2, is where the repertoires were released. The samples were drawn from two sources: the first 160 participants of the ongoing ImmuneRACE study, and 1,000 to 1,500 subjects contributed by 6 global collaborators. Nearly every sample came with metadata listing a de-identified subject ID, COVID-19 status, age in years and sex. Where HLA class I and class II types were available, the types were taken from metadata supplied by the sample provider, not from assay-based typing. The study at large found these results: Clinical and demographic metadata were provided uncurated, with the amount varying by source and participant.

This clone was observed a few times. Its antigen remains undetermined. Nothing much larger sits one base from this clone, and base qualities are not available. Each collaborating institution followed its own protocols to collect whole blood in K2EDTA tubes. For TCRbeta analysis, collaborators shipped samples in one of three forms: frozen whole blood, isolated PBMCs, or DNA extracted from either of those sample types. Measured from the cysteine to the phenylalanine, the CDR3 is 15 residues long. The CDR3 DNA has 45 bases and is translated from base 1. CDR1 and CDR2 are read off the germline V gene (reference sequence) as LGHDT and YNNKEL. For this chain, trimming is 1 base at the V end and 0 bases at the J end, and the number of junction bases without a gene match is 3. TCRbeta CDR3 regions were amplified from genomic DNA using the immunoSEQ Assay, a bias-controlled multiplex PCR. From the authors' description of their analysis: The number of nucleated cells in each sample was estimated from the amplification of reference gene primers within the assay. To quantify the absolute abundance of each unique TCRbeta CDR3 rearrangement, sequence reads were collapsed and filtered. Productive Simpson clonality was computed per sample as the square root of Simpson's diversity index over productive rearrangements. The source is immuneACCESS, and TCRdb retained only in-frame sequences with V and J called. Part of the clones is not carried over; for the studies checked, unresolved V genes explain less than half of this, and the remainder is unexplained. That table is the source of V, J and clone size, and D and trimming were worked out from the DNA. The sample profile shows about 400,000 clones; approximately 86% of them were found once. 3% of the sample belongs to the ten largest clones.

The source is a human donor in a cohort sampled during active COVID-19. The chain uses TRBV3-1 (or the pseudogene TRBV3-2) and TRBJ2-7; TRBD2 fits 7 bases in the junction. Sequencing used peripheral blood. The DNA sequence is given as TGTGCCAGCAGCCAAGGCGGGGAGGGCTCCTACGAGCAGTACTTC. Translated, it gives CASSQGGEGSYEQYF.